This T cell receptor beta chain originates from a study of T-cell reconstitution after alpha-beta-depleted transplantation in children. The CDR3 has 15 residues. Germline CDR1 is SGHVS and CDR2 is FNYEAQ. With 5 bases removed from V and 6 bases from J, the gap between germline ends came to 16 bases. The library targeted TCRbeta and was prepared with unique molecular identifiers. TCRdb itself ran the PCR reads through MiXCR, one entry per CDR3 protein. The sample consists of hundreds of thousands of distinct CDR3 sequences, 15% to 20% of them appearing once. The sequence was obtained from a human donor who donated a stem cell graft to a child with acute myeloid leukemia. The sequencing used PBMCs from the stem cell graft donor, collected from the stem cell graft. The chain carries TRBV7-6 and TRBJ1-4, with a possible D match to TRBD1 (5 bases). The CDR3 region has the DNA TGTGCCAGCAGCCCCTTCGGGAGGGGCGATGAAAAACTGTTTTTT. Translating it yields CASSPFGRGDEKLFF.